This entry lists 24 T cell receptor beta chains sequenced from one sample in a study of T cells in localized non-small cell lung cancer. This table comes from immunoSEQ multiplex PCR, and its TCRdb copy is limited to in-frame clones, with some not included. The data show fewer than 30,000 clones, with around 87% seen just once and approximately 6% held by the top ten. The starting material was PBMCs, obtained before any cancer treatment. The origin of the receptors is a man aged 40 to 70 with stage II lung adenocarcinoma.

V is TRBV7-3 and J is TRBJ2-7; 8 bases match TRBD1. There are 16 residues in the CDR3. Trimming took 1 base from V and 3 from J; bases not matched to a gene: 8. Germline V gives CDR1 SGHTA, CDR2 FQGTGA. CDR3 sequence: CASSLRPGTGDYEQYF. CDR3 in DNA: TGTGCCAGCAGCTTAAGGCCGGGGACAGGAGACTACGAGCAGTACTTC. Complete variable domain (other parts from reference TRBV7-3 and TRBJ2-7): GAGVSQTPSNKVTEKGKYVELRCDPISGHTALYWYRQSLGQGPEFLIYFQGTGAADDSGLPNDRFFAVRPEGSVSTLKIQRTERGDSAVYLCASSLRPGTGDYEQYFGPGTRLTVT.

This clone was recorded only once. The chain has TRBV7-5 and TRBJ1-5. TRBV7-5 is classified as a pseudogene. The CDR3 is 15 amino acids. The CDR3 sequence: CVRSLDRWECQPQHF. The CDR3 DNA is TGTGTCAGAAGCTTAGACCGCTGGGAATGCCAGCCCCAGCATTTT.

V gene TRBV19 combines with J gene TRBJ1-2; possibly TRBD1 for D (5 bases). Trimming removed 9 bases at V and 4 bases at J, with 9 bases between. The CDR3 extends over 11 amino acids. CDR1 is LNHDA and CDR2 is SQIVND in the germline V gene (reference sequence). CDR3 sequence: CASRGSYGYTF. The CDR3 region has the DNA TGTGCCAGCCGGGGGTCCTATGGCTACACCTTC.

The V and J genes are TRBV28 and TRBJ1-5; D unresolved. From germline, CDR1 is MDHEN and CDR2 SYDVKM. This CDR3 comprises 16 residues. Between the trimmed V and J ends, which lost 5 bases and 2 bases, there was a span of 16 bases. The chain's CDR3 is CASSRVSGMGNQPQHF. Written as DNA, the CDR3 is TGTGCCAGCAGTCGGGTTTCGGGTATGGGCAATCAGCCCCAGCATTTT.

V is TRBV13 and J is TRBJ2-7; possibly TRBD2 for D (5 bases). CDR3 size: 14 residues. The V end lost 5 bases, the J end lost 6 bases, and 17 bases lay between the germline ends. Germline CDR1 and CDR2: PRHDT and FYEKMQ (reference sequence). In DNA, the CDR3 is TGTGCCAGCAGCCGAATGAGGGTCCGGGGCGAGCAGTACTTC. Amino acids: CASSRMRVRGEQYF.

This chain joins TRBV27 and TRBJ2-7, with D tentatively TRBD1 (5 bases). Germline assignment: CDR1 MNHEY and CDR2 SMNVEV (reference sequence). There are 12 residues in the CDR3. The germline V and J ends were trimmed by 6 bases and 4 bases, with 10 bases remaining between them. CDR3 nucleotide sequence: TGTGCCAGCAGCTCTACAGGTTACGAGCAGTACTTC. Translation gives CASSSTGYEQYF.

The chain is built from TRBV7-9 and TRBJ1-1; D remains unclear. The CDR3 runs 14 residues. CDR1 and CDR2 from the germline V gene are SEHNR and FQNEAQ (reference sequence). Deletions cut 7 bases from V and 0 bases from J, with 12 bases between. CDR3 protein: CASIPTGMNTEAFF. CDR3 DNA sequence: TGTGCCAGCATCCCCACGGGGATGAACACTGAAGCTTTCTTT.

CDR3 nucleotides: TGCGCCAGCAGCCGCGGGAGTGGCGGGGGGGCAGATACGCAGTATTTT. Protein: CASSRGSGGGADTQYF. The chain recombines TRBV5-1 with TRBJ2-3, with 9 positions matching TRBD2. The CDR3 loop spans 16 amino acids. The ends lost 4 bases at V and 4 bases at J; junction bases unmatched: 10. In germline, CDR1 is SGHRS, CDR2 YFSETQ. Supplemented by reference TRBV5-1 and TRBJ2-3, the full variable domain reads KAGVTQTPRYLIKTRGQQVTLSCSPISGHRSVSWYQQTPGQGLQFLFEYFSETQRNKGNFPGRFSGRQFSNSRSEMNVSTLELGDSALYLCASSRGSGGGADTQYFGPGTRLTVL.

This sequence joins TRBV6-5 and TRBJ1-2; D is perhaps TRBD1 (5 bases). The CDR3 loop spans 14 amino acids. The V end lost 4 bases, the J end lost 2 bases, and 11 bases lay between the germline ends. Germline CDR1 MNHEY, CDR2 SVGAGI. DNA for the CDR3: TGTGCCAGCAGTTCCCCCCGGGGGAACTATGGCTACACCTTC. Translating it yields CASSSPRGNYGYTF.

This rearrangement joins TRBV7-9 to TRBJ1-5; no definite D call. CDR3 size: 14 residues. Germline CDR1 is SEHNR and CDR2 is FQNEAQ (reference sequence). Trimming took off 4 bases at V and 0 bases at J, with 7 bases between the two ends. CDR3 protein: CASSSVASNQPQHF. The CDR3 nucleotides read TGTGCCAGCAGCTCAGTAGCTAGCAATCAGCCCCAGCATTTT.

The gene calls are TRBV19 and TRBJ1-5; D might be TRBD1 (5 bases). Looked up from germline, CDR1 is LNHDA and CDR2 is SQIVND (reference sequence). Trimming took 3 bases from V and 4 from J, leaving 10 bases between them. This CDR3 has 14 residues. CDR3 amino acids: CASSMRGVNQPQHF. CDR3 in DNA: TGTGCCAGTAGTATGAGAGGGGTTAATCAGCCCCAGCATTTT.

This sequence joins TRBV7-6 and TRBJ2-1; D is unclear. Germline V gene sequence: CDR1 SGHVS, CDR2 FNYEAQ. V lost 2 bases, J lost 6 bases, and 8 bases lay in between. CDR3 size: 13 residues. The CDR3 here is CASSLHRLNEQFF. DNA of the CDR3: TGTGCCAGCAGCTTACATAGGCTCAATGAGCAGTTCTTC. Using reference TRBV7-6 and TRBJ2-1 for the parts outside the CDR3, the full variable domain is GAGVSQSPRYKVTKRGQDVALRCDPISGHVSLYWYRQALGQGPEFLTYFNYEAQQDKSGLPNDRFSAERPEGSISTLTIQRTEQRDSAMYRCASSLHRLNEQFFGPGTRLTVL.

The chain couples TRBV27 to TRBJ2-3; D unclear. The V gene lost 2 bases and the J gene lost 0 bases, with 9 bases spanning the gap. Germline V gene lookup returns CDR1 MNHEY and CDR2 SMNVEV (reference sequence). CDR3 length: 15 residues. This chain's CDR3 is CASSLAAASTDTQYF. In nucleotides, the CDR3 is TGTGCCAGCAGTTTAGCGGCGGCTAGCACAGATACGCAGTATTTT.

This chain connects TRBV7-2 to TRBJ2-1; D not resolved. The CDR3 loop spans 15 amino acids. Germline lookup yields CDR1 SGHTA and CDR2 FQGNSA. The V end was cut by 1 base, the J end by 7 bases, with 14 bases between. CDR3 residues: CASSLGIPRSNEQFF. In DNA, the CDR3 is TGTGCCAGCAGCTTAGGGATTCCTAGATCAAATGAGCAGTTCTTC.

The V call is TRBV5-6, the J call TRBJ2-5; TRBD1 or TRBD2 may be the D gene (5 bases each). The germline CDR1 and CDR2 sequences are SGHDT and YYEEEE. CDR3 size: 14 residues. The ends were cut back, 0 bases at V and 5 bases at J, with 11 bases in the middle. CDR3: CASSLGKWGETQYF. CDR3 bases: TGTGCCAGCAGCTTGGGCAAGTGGGGGGAGACCCAGTACTTC.

The J gene is TRBJ1-1, the V gene TRBV29-1; no clear D. From germline, CDR1 is SQVTM and CDR2 ANQGSEA. Trimming cost V 2 bases and J 0 bases, with 10 bases left between them. This CDR3 is built from 14 residues. The CDR3 bases are TGCAGCGTTGAAACAGTGACTCTGAACACTGAAGCTTTCTTT. It encodes CSVETVTLNTEAFF.

The CDR3 protein is CASSLGKHTEAFF. The CDR3 DNA follows: TGTGCCAGCAGCTTAGGTAAACACACTGAAGCTTTCTTT. The chain has TRBV7-2 and TRBJ1-1; no clear D. Germline values: CDR1 SGHTA, CDR2 FQGNSA. The CDR3 has 13 amino acids. Between the trimmed V and J ends, which lost 1 base and 3 bases, there was a span of 6 bases.

The V call is TRBV6-6, the J call TRBJ2-7; 7 nucleotides agree with TRBD2. Per germline, CDR1 MNHNY and CDR2 SVGAGI (reference sequence). J was trimmed by 2 bases and V by 8 bases; bases with no gene match: 12. The length of the CDR3 is 15 residues. The DNA of the CDR3 is TGTGCCAGCCTCCCGGACGGGGGGTTAGCCTACGAGCAGTACTTC. Translated: CASLPDGGLAYEQYF.

The chain links TRBV4-1 to TRBJ2-7; D possibly corresponds to TRBD1 (7 bases). V was trimmed by 4 bases and J by 4 bases, leaving 14 bases between them. The CDR3 contains 14 residues. Germline V gene sequence: CDR1 MGHRA, CDR2 YSYEKL. CDR3 DNA: TGCGCCAGCAGCCCCAGGGCAGGGGGGTACGAGCAGTACTTC. Amino acid sequence: CASSPRAGGYEQYF.

This clone was recorded only once. The chain recombines TRBV5-4 with TRBJ2-5, with D perhaps matching TRBD2 (5 bases). The V gene lost 4 bases and the J gene lost 4 bases, with 11 bases spanning the gap. This CDR3 contains 13 residues. CDR1 and CDR2 from the germline V gene are SGHNT and YYREEE (reference sequence). The CDR3 nucleotides read TGTGCCAGCAGCCCATCAGGACTAGAGACCCAGTACTTC. Translation: CASSPSGLETQYF.

The rearrangement joins TRBV30 to TRBJ1-3; possible D gene TRBD1, 6 bases. This CDR3 has 14 amino acids. V was trimmed by 3 bases and J by 0 bases, leaving 9 bases between them. In germline, CDR1 is GTSNPN, CDR2 SVGIG (reference sequence). In DNA form, the CDR3 reads TGTGCCTGGAGCACAGGGCACTCTGGAAACACCATATATTTT. This translates into CAWSTGHSGNTIYF.

The chain has TRBV27 and TRBJ1-5, with 8 bases aligning to TRBD1. CDR3 size: 14 residues. Germline CDR1 MNHEY, CDR2 SMNVEV (reference sequence). V dropped 5 bases and J dropped 1; count of bases not matched to a gene: 1. CDR3 protein: CASSRQGSNQPQHF. CDR3 nucleotides: TGTGCCAGCAGTAGACAGGGGAGCAATCAGCCCCAGCATTTT.

A single count supports this clone. The chain carries TRBV7-8 and TRBJ1-5; a weak D match, TRBD1 (5 bases). The germline V and J ends were trimmed by 0 bases and 3 bases, with 15 bases remaining between them. CDR1 and CDR2 from the germline V gene are SGHVS and FQNEAQ. The CDR3 length is 17 residues. The DNA for the CDR3 is TGTGCCAGCAGCTTAGCTGGGCAGGGTGGGTACAATCAGCCCCAGCATTTT. Its protein product is CASSLAGQGGYNQPQHF.

This chain uses TRBV14 with TRBJ2-1; the D gene could be TRBD1 or TRBD2 (5 bases each). Per germline, CDR1 SGHDN and CDR2 FVKESK. The ends were cut back, 1 base at V and 4 bases at J, with 17 bases in the middle. The CDR3 spans 17 residues. CDR3 in amino acids: CASSQGLWDGMYNEQFF. The CDR3 region has the DNA TGTGCCAGCAGCCAAGGGCTATGGGACGGGATGTACAATGAGCAGTTCTTC.